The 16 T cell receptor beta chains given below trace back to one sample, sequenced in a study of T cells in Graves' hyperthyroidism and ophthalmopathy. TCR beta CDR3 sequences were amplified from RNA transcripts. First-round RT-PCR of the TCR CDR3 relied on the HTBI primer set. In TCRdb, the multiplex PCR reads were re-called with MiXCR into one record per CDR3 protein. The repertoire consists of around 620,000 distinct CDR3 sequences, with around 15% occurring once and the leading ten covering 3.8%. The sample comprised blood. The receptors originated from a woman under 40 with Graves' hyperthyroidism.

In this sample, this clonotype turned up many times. CDR3 sequence (DNA): TGTGCCAGCAGCGACTCGGACAGGGAAGAGACCCAGTACTTC. This gives the protein CASSDSDREETQYF. V and J are TRBV11-3 and TRBJ2-5; 8 bases agree with TRBD1. The CDR3 is 14 residues long. J gave up 3 bases and V 5 bases, and 5 bases lay outside the gene matches. CDR1 is SGHNT, CDR2 YENEEA, per germline.

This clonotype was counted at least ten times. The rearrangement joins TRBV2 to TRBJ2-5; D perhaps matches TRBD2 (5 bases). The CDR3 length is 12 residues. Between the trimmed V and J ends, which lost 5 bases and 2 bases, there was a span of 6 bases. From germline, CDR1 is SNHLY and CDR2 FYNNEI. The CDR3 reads CASSREQETQYF. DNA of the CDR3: TGTGCCAGCAGTCGGGAACAAGAGACCCAGTACTTC.

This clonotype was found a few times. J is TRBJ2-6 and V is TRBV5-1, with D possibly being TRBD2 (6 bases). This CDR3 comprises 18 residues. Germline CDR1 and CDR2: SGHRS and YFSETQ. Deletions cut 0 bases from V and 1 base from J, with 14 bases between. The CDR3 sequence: CASSLGDVGRSGANVLTF. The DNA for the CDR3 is TGCGCCAGCAGCTTGGGAGACGTGGGGAGGTCTGGGGCCAACGTCCTGACTTTC.

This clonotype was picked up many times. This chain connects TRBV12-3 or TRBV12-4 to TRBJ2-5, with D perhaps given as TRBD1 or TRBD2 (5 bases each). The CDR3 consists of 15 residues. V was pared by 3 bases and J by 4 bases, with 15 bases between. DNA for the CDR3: TGTGCCAGCAGTTTCCTGACGGGGCGGCGAGAGACCCAGTACTTC. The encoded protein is CASSFLTGRRETQYF.

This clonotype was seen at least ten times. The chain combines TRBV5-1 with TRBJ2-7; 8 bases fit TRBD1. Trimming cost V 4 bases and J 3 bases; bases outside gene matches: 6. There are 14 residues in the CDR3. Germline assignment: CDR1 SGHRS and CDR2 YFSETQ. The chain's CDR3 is CASSLATGDYEQYF. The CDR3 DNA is TGCGCCAGCAGCCTGGCGACAGGGGACTACGAGCAGTACTTC.

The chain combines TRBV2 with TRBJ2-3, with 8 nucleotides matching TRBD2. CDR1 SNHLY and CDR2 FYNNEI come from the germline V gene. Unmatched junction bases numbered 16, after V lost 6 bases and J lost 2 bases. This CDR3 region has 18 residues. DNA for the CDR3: TGTGCCAGCAGGGGTCGACTAGCGATCCTAGCTTTCACAGATACGCAGTATTTT. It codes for CASRGRLAILAFTDTQYF.

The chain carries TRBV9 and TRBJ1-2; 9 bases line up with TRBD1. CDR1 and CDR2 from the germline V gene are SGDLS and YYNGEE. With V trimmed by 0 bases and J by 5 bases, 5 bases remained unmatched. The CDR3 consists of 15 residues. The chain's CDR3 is CASSVGGTGWYGYTF. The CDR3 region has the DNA TGTGCCAGCAGCGTAGGAGGGACAGGGTGGTATGGCTACACCTTC.

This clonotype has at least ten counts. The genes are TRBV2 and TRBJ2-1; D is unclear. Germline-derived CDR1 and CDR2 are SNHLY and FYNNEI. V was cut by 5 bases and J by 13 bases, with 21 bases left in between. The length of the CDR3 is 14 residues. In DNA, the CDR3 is TGTGCCAGCAGTAGAGCGCGGACCCAGGTCGTACAGTTCTTC. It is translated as CASSRARTQVVQFF.

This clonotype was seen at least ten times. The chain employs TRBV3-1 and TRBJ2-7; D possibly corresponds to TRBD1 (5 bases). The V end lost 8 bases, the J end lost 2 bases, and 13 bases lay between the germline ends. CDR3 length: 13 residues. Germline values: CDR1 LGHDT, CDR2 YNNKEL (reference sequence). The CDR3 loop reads CASSPPGTYEQYF. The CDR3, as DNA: TGTGCCAGCTCACCACCAGGGACCTACGAGCAGTACTTC.

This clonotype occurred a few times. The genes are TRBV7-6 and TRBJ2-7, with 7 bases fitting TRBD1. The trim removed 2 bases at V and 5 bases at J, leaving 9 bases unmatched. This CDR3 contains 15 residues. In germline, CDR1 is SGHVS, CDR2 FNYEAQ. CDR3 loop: CASSLLGGPGDEQYF. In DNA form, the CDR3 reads TGTGCCAGCAGCTTACTAGGGGGCCCAGGGGACGAGCAGTACTTC.

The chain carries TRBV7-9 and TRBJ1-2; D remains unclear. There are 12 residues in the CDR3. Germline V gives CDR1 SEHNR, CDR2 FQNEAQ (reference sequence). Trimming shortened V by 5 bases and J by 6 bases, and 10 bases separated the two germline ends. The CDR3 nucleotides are TGTGCCAGCAGCCCTGACCTCGATGGCTACACCTTC. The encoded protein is CASSPDLDGYTF.

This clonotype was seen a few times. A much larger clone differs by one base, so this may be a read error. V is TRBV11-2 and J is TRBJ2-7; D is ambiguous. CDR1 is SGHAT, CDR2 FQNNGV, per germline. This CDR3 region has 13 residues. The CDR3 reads CASGLDPDYEQYF. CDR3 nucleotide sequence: TGTGCCAGCGGCTTAGATCCCGATTACGAGCAGTACTTC.

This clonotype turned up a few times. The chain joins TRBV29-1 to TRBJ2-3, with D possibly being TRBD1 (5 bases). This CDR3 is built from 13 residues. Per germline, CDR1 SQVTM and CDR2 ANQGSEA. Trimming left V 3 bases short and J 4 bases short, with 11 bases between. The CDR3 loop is CSVDAGLSDTQYF. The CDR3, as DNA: TGCAGCGTTGACGCAGGGCTGTCAGATACGCAGTATTTT.

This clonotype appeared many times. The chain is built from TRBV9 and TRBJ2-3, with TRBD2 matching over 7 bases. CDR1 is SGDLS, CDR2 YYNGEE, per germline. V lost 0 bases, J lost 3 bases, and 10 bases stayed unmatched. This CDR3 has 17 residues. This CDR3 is CASSVAGSSGLTDTQYF. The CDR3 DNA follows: TGTGCCAGCAGCGTAGCTGGGTCTAGCGGATTAACAGATACGCAGTATTTT.

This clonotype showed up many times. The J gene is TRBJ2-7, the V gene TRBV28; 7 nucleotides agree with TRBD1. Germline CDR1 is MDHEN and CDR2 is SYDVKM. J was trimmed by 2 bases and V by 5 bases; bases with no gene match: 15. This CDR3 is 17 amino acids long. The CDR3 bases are TGTGCCAGCAGTCCCTCCCAAGGGGGACAGACTACCTACGAGCAGTACTTC. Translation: CASSPSQGGQTTYEQYF.

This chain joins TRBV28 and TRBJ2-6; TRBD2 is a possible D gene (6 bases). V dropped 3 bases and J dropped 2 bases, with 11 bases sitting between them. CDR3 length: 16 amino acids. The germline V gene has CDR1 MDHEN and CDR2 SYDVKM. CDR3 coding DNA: TGTGCCAGCAGTTTGGAGCGGGTCCCTGGGGCCAACGTCCTGACTTTC. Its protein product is CASSLERVPGANVLTF.